These 27 T cell receptor beta chains came from one sample sequenced in a study of T cell responses to AZD1222 COVID-19 vaccine (dated by TCRdb to about 2021). The time point label on this specimen signifies: baseline before first vaccination. The library came from the immunoSEQ multiplex PCR assay. TCRdb carries this immuneACCESS record with in-frame sequences only. Its versions omit some clonotypes, under half of them owing to an unresolved V gene in the studies checked, with the rest unexplained. This sample lists around 78,000 clones; around 90% were detected once. More than 20% of the sample belongs to the ten largest clones. The sample consisted of peripheral blood, taken on day 0 of AZD1222 vaccination. The source is an adult in good health.

The chain joins TRBV12-3 or TRBV12-4 to TRBJ1-1, with D hard to call. The V end was cut by 5 bases, the J end by 4 bases, with 8 bases between. The length of the CDR3 is 12 residues. CDR3 residues: CASSPPLTEAFF. The DNA for the CDR3 is TGTGCCAGCAGTCCCCCCCTCACTGAAGCTTTCTTT.

V is TRBV19 and J is TRBJ1-1; D call uncertain. The germline V and J ends were trimmed by 4 bases and 0 bases, with 6 bases remaining between them. This CDR3 spans 13 amino acids. Germline V CDR1 and CDR2: LNHDA, SQIVND (reference sequence). CDR3 sequence: CASSTTMNTEAFF. In DNA, the CDR3 is TGTGCCAGTAGTACAACCATGAACACTGAAGCTTTCTTT.

The CDR3: CSASDLAGHETQYF. In nucleotides, the CDR3 is TGCAGTGCTAGTGATCTAGCGGGGCACGAGACCCAGTACTTC. The chain uses TRBV20-1 and TRBJ2-5; 9 bases line up with TRBD2. Germline trimming cut 3 bases from V and 5 bases from J; bases unmatched to any gene: 7. CDR3 length: 14 amino acids. CDR1 and CDR2 from the germline V gene are DFQATT and SNEGSKA (reference sequence).

The chain combines TRBV2 with TRBJ1-5, with D tentatively TRBD1 (6 bases). CDR3 length: 15 amino acids. The germline V and J ends were trimmed by 6 bases and 1 base, with 13 bases remaining between them. Per germline, CDR1 SNHLY and CDR2 FYNNEI. The CDR3 sequence: CASRTGTLSNQPQHF. In DNA form, the CDR3 reads TGTGCCAGCAGGACCGGGACACTAAGCAATCAGCCCCAGCATTTT.

The chain combines TRBV28 with TRBJ2-3; D might be TRBD1 (6 bases). This CDR3 has 15 amino acids. V lost 6 bases and J lost 2, with 15 bases in between. Per germline, CDR1 MDHEN and CDR2 SYDVKM. This CDR3 reads CASRTPGETTDTQYF. CDR3 in DNA: TGTGCCAGCAGAACCCCAGGGGAAACCACAGATACGCAGTATTTT.

The chain couples TRBV19 to TRBJ1-2; possibly TRBD1 for D (5 bases). The CDR3 contains 14 residues. Trimming pared 7 bases from V and 6 bases from J, leaving 18 bases between. The germline CDR1 and CDR2 sequences are LNHDA and SQIVND (reference sequence). The CDR3 region has the DNA TGTGCCAGTACCCAATGGGGGAATGGAGATGGCTACACCTTC. This sequence encodes CASTQWGNGDGYTF. Combining the CDR3 with reference TRBV19 and TRBJ1-2 gives the whole variable domain DGGITQSPKYLFRKEGQNVTLSCEQNLNHDAMYWYRQDPGQGLRLIYYSQIVNDFQKGDIAEGYSVSREKKESFPLTVTSAQKNPTAFYLCASTQWGNGDGYTFGSGTRLTVV.

The chain combines TRBV6-5 with TRBJ1-2; 7 bases agree with TRBD1. V gave up 8 bases and J gave up 7 bases; unmatched junction bases: 1. CDR3 length: 10 amino acids. In germline, CDR1 is MNHEY, CDR2 SVGAGI. CDR3 nucleotides: TGTGCCAGCGACAGGGCTGGCTACACCTTC. As protein: CASDRAGYTF.

This clone is a singleton in its sample. The J gene is TRBJ2-7, the V gene TRBV5-1; D might be TRBD2 (5 bases). Germline V gene lookup returns CDR1 SGHRS and CDR2 YFSETQ. The CDR3 sequence is 14 residues long. V lost 4 bases to trimming and J lost 2 bases, with 13 bases between them. In nucleotides, the CDR3 is TGCGCCAGCAGCCCTGGACTGACAACCTACGAGCAGTACTTC. Translating it yields CASSPGLTTYEQYF. Looking up the rest from reference TRBV5-1 and TRBJ2-7 gives the full variable domain: KAGVTQTPRYLIKTRGQQVTLSCSPISGHRSVSWYQQTPGQGLQFLFEYFSETQRNKGNFPGRFSGRQFSNSRSEMNVSTLELGDSALYLCASSPGLTTYEQYFGPGTRLTVT.

The chain carries TRBV5-1 and TRBJ1-6, with 7 bases that match TRBD1. Trimming at V came to 4 bases and at J to 10 bases, leaving 11 bases not matched to a gene. Germline V gives CDR1 SGHRS, CDR2 YFSETQ. The CDR3 covers 15 residues. The CDR3 loop reads CASSLRTGRESPLHF. The CDR3 bases are TGCGCCAGCAGCCTACGGACAGGCAGAGAATCACCCCTCCACTTT. Based on the CDR3 plus reference TRBV5-1 and TRBJ1-6, the full variable domain is KAGVTQTPRYLIKTRGQQVTLSCSPISGHRSVSWYQQTPGQGLQFLFEYFSETQRNKGNFPGRFSGRQFSNSRSEMNVSTLELGDSALYLCASSLRTGRESPLHFGNGTRLTVT.

The chain links TRBV7-8 to TRBJ2-5, with unresolved D. Trimming took off 0 bases at V and 5 bases at J, with 4 bases between the two ends. Germline CDR1 SGHVS, CDR2 FQNEAQ. This CDR3 comprises 12 residues. In DNA, the CDR3 is TGTGCCAGCAGCTTAGCGCGGGAGACCCAGTACTTC. This codes for CASSLARETQYF.

V gene TRBV5-1 combines with J gene TRBJ2-3; a possible D gene is TRBD1 (5 bases). From germline, CDR1 is SGHRS and CDR2 YFSETQ. CDR3 length: 17 amino acids. Trimming pared 4 bases from V and 0 bases from J, leaving 18 bases between. DNA of the CDR3: TGCGCCAGCAGCCCAGGCCGTGGGGCCTCTAGCACAGATACGCAGTATTTT. Translating gives CASSPGRGASSTDTQYF.

The chain carries TRBV30 and TRBJ1-6; D not certain. Trimming cost V 4 bases and J 4 bases, with 8 bases left between them. The CDR3 runs to 13 residues. The germline CDR1 and CDR2 sequences are GTSNPN and SVGIG (reference sequence). The CDR3 bases are TGTGCCTGGACGGAGACTTATAATTCACCCCTCCACTTT. This encodes CAWTETYNSPLHF.

The V call is TRBV7-2, the J call TRBJ1-1; D unclear. The CDR3 has 14 amino acids. Germline V lookup: CDR1 SGHTA, CDR2 FQGNSA. V was cut by 4 bases and J by 5 bases, with 14 bases left in between. In DNA form, the CDR3 reads TGTGCCAGCAGCTCTCCCCGGGGAGGTACTGAAGCTTTCTTT. As protein: CASSSPRGGTEAFF.

V and J are TRBV6-5 and TRBJ1-2, with D perhaps TRBD1 (6 bases). The V end was cut by 2 bases, the J end by 8 bases, with 18 bases between. The germline V gene has CDR1 MNHEY and CDR2 SVGAGI. The CDR3 consists of 15 residues. The CDR3 sequence is CASSYGGQTQRGYTF. The CDR3 coding sequence is TGTGCCAGCAGTTACGGGGGGCAAACCCAGAGGGGCTACACCTTC.

V and J are TRBV5-3 and TRBJ2-7, with TRBD2 as a possible D gene (5 bases). TRBV5-3 is sorted into the ORF group, with uncertain function. CDR3 length equals 14 residues. V was pared by 5 bases and J by 9 bases, with 21 bases between. The CDR3 bases are TGTGCCAGAAGGGACTGGGTTGACCTACGAGGGCAGTACTTC. This gives the protein CARRDWVDLRGQYF.

The V call is TRBV4-1, the J call TRBJ1-1, with 7 bases matching TRBD1. The CDR3 contains 15 residues. Per the germline V gene, CDR1 is MGHRA and CDR2 is YSYEKL. V trimming: 0 bases; J trimming: 8 bases; junction bases outside the gene matches: 9. The CDR3 DNA reads TGCGCCAGCAGCCAAGATCTCAGACAGGGCGGCGAAGCTTTCTTT. This gives the protein CASSQDLRQGGEAFF.

The V call is TRBV15, the J call TRBJ1-2, with D possibly matching TRBD1 (5 bases). The CDR3 extends over 14 amino acids. Germline loops: CDR1 LNHNV, CDR2 YYDKDF (reference sequence). V dropped 5 bases and J dropped 4 bases, with 14 bases sitting between them. The CDR3 bases are TGTGCCACCAGCGGCGGGACTATAGGCTATGGCTACACCTTC. This gives the protein CATSGGTIGYGYTF.

The rearrangement joins TRBV4-2 to TRBJ1-2; no clear D. Germline assignment: CDR1 LGHNA and CDR2 YNFKEQ. The V gene lost 1 base and the J gene lost 7 bases, with 4 bases spanning the gap. The CDR3 spans 11 residues. The CDR3 DNA reads as TGTGCCAGCAGCCAAGGAAGTGGCTACACCTTC. Its protein is CASSQGSGYTF.

The chain joins TRBV21-1 to TRBJ1-5. TRBV21-1 is shown as a pseudogene. The length of the CDR3 is 19 residues. CDR3 sequence: CASSKVERRYPYNNQPQHF. The CDR3 DNA reads as TGTGCCAGCAGCAAAGTGGAACGGCGTTACCCCTACAACAATCAGCCCCAGCATTTT.

Here the CDR3 DNA reads TGTGCCAGCAGTTCCCAGGTACCTGAAGCTTTCTTT. This gives the protein CASSSQVPEAFF. The chain couples TRBV6-6 to TRBJ1-1, with D unclear. V was cut by 4 bases and J by 6 bases, with 9 bases left in between. Germline V lookup: CDR1 MNHNY, CDR2 SVGAGI (reference sequence). The CDR3 covers 12 residues.

The chain couples TRBV3-1 (or the pseudogene TRBV3-2) to TRBJ1-2, with a weak D call TRBD1 (5 bases). Germline-derived CDR1 and CDR2 are LGHDT and YNNKEL (reference sequence). V was trimmed by 5 bases and J by 4 bases, leaving 20 bases between them. The CDR3 spans 16 residues. The CDR3 nucleotides read TGTGCCAGCAGCTTCCTCCGGGACGGGAAAAGCTATGGCTACACCTTC. Translating it yields CASSFLRDGKSYGYTF.

The chain uses TRBV21-1 and TRBJ1-1; the D call in the table, TRBD1, was not verified against the DNA. TRBV21-1 has pseudogene status. CDR3 length equals 16 residues. The CDR3 region is CASIPGTGGANTEAFF. CDR3 coding DNA: TGTGCCAGCATCCCCGGGACAGGGGGCGCGAACACTGAAGCTTTCTTT.

This clone has only a few counts. This chain joins TRBV18 and TRBJ2-1; 9 bases agree with TRBD2. Germline CDR1 KGHSH, CDR2 LQKENI. J lost 14 bases, V lost 4 bases, and 6 bases had no gene match. This CDR3 spans 12 amino acids. The CDR3 sequence is CASSLRAGGKFF. The DNA of the CDR3 is TGTGCCAGCTCACTACGAGCGGGGGGCAAGTTCTTC.

The rearrangement links TRBV12-3 or TRBV12-4 to TRBJ1-3; D is unresolved. Between the trimmed V and J ends, which lost 6 bases and 8 bases, there was a span of 14 bases. The CDR3 is made up of 13 amino acids. The CDR3 DNA follows: TGTGCCAGCAGCTCCCGGCTGGAATACACCATATATTTT. Protein sequence: CASSSRLEYTIYF.

The chain has TRBV27 and TRBJ1-2; D gene unclear. V shed 4 bases and J shed 8 bases, with 17 bases lying between them. Germline values: CDR1 MNHEY, CDR2 SMNVEV (reference sequence). This CDR3 has 14 residues. CDR3 in DNA: TGTGCCAGCAGTTCACTAGAAGAGGGAAGAGGCTACACCTTC. It yields the protein CASSSLEEGRGYTF.

The chain combines TRBV19 with TRBJ1-2; 10 nucleotides match TRBD1. V was pared by 8 bases and J by 6 bases, with 0 bases of the junction left unmatched. Germline V gene lookup returns CDR1 LNHDA and CDR2 SQIVND (reference sequence). The CDR3 length is 11 residues. The CDR3 spells CASGQGDGYTF. The CDR3 nucleotides read TGTGCCAGTGGACAGGGGGATGGCTACACCTTC.

The V and J genes are TRBV6-5 and TRBJ2-7; TRBD1 agrees at 10 bases. CDR3 length equals 16 residues. Looked up from germline, CDR1 is MNHEY and CDR2 is SVGAGI. The V gene end was trimmed by 0 bases and the J gene end by 4 bases; junction bases not matched to a gene: 6. CDR3 DNA: TGTGCCAGCAGTTACTCAGTGACAGGGGGCATGTACGAGCAGTACTTC. It yields the protein CASSYSVTGGMYEQYF.